This T cell receptor (beta chain) was sequenced for a study of technical replicates of blood from a handful of donors. Germline lookup yields CDR1 KGHSH and CDR2 LQKENI. The CDR3 length is 15 residues. V gave up 3 bases and J gave up 2 bases; unmatched junction bases: 4. Clones were read by immunoSEQ multiplex PCR, and TCRdb kept only the in-frame ones, dropping some. The table has about 14,000 clones, under 85% seen once. The chain is built from TRBV18 and TRBJ2-7; the match to TRBD2 covers 10 bases. This sequence was found in a human donor in good health. Sequencing used PBMCs. This chain's CDR3 is CASSPRTSGAYEQYF. CDR3 bases: TGTGCCAGCTCACCTAGGACTAGCGGAGCCTACGAGCAGTACTTC.